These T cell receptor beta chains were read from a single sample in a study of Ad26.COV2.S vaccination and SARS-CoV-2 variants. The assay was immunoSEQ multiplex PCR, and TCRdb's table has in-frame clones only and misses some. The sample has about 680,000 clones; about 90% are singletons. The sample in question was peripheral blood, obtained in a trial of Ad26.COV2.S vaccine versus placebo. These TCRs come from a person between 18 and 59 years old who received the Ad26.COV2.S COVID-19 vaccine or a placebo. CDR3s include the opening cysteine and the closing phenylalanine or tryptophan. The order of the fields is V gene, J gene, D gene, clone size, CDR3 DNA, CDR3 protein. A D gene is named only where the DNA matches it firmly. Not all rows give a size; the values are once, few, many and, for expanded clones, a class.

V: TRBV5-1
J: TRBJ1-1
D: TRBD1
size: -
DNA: TGCGCCAGCATGCTGACAGGGATGAACACTGAAGCTTTCTTT
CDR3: CASMLTGMNTEAFF

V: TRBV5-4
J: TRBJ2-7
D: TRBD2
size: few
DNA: TGTGCCAGCAGCGGGGGGGAGTACGAGCAGTACTTC
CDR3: CASSGGEYEQYF

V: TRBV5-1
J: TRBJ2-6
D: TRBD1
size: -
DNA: TGCGCCAGCAGCTTGGTGGGACAGAGCTCTGGGGCCAACGTCCTGACTTTC
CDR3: CASSLVGQSSGANVLTF

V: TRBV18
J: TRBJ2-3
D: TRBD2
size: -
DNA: TGTGCCAGCTCACCCCCGGGGAGGGGCACAGATACGCAGTATTTT
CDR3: CASSPPGRGTDTQYF

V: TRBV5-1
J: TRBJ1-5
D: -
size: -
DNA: TGCGCCAGCAGCCTAGCGGGGCAGTCCCATCAGCCCCAGCATTTT
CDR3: CASSLAGQSHQPQHF

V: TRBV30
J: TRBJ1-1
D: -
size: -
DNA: TGTGCCTGGAGTTCCTCTTCTGACACTGAAGCTTTCTTT
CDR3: CAWSSSSDTEAFF

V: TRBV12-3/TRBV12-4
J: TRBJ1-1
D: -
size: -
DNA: TGTGCCAGCGGGCTAATGATGAACACTGAAGCTTTCTTT
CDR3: CASGLMMNTEAFF

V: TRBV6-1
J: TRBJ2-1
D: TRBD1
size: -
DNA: TGTGCCAGCAGTGAACTAACAGGGGGACCGGGTGAGCAGTTCTTC
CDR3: CASSELTGGPGEQFF

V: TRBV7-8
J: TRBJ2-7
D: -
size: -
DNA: TGTGCCAGCAGCTTAAGGGGCAGTGGGGGCTACGAGCAGTACTTC
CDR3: CASSLRGSGGYEQYF

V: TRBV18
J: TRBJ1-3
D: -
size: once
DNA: TGTGCCAGCTCACCATCAGCCGTCTCTGGAAACACCATATATTTT
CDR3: CASSPSAVSGNTIYF

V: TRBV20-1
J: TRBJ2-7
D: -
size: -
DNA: TGCCGGGCAGGAGGGGCATACGAGCAGTACTTC
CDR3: CRAGGAYEQYF

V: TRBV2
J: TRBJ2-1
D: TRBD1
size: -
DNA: TGTGCCAGCATTAGAGACAGGGCGAACTACAATGAGCAGTTCTTC
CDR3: CASIRDRANYNEQFF

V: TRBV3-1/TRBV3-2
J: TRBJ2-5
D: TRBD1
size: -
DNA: TGTGCCAGCAGCCACCGGACAGGGGGCTACGAGACCCAGTACTTC
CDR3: CASSHRTGGYETQYF

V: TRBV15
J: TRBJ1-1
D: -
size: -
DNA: TGTGCCACCAGCAGTCTTGGAGGCAAAGCTTTCTTT
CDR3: CATSSLGGKAFF

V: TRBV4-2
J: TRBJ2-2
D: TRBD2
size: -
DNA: TGTGCCAGCAGCCAGGGGACTAGCGGGAGTTCCGGGGAGCTGTTTTTT
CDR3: CASSQGTSGSSGELFF

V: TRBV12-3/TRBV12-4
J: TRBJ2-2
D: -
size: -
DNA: TGTGCCAGCAGTTGGACCGATACCGGGGAGCTGTTTTTT
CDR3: CASSWTDTGELFF

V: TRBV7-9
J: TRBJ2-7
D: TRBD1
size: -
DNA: TGTGCCAGCAGGGACGGACAGGGGGTTGACGAGCAGTACTTC
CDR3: CASRDGQGVDEQYF

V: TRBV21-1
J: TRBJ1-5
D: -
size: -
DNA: TGTGCCAGCAGCAAAGTTGAGAAAAGCAATCAGCCCCAGCATTTT
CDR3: CASSKVEKSNQPQHF

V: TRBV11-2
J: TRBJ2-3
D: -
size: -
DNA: TGTGCCAGCAGCTTAGTGGTCCGTGGCACAGATACGCAGTATTTT
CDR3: CASSLVVRGTDTQYF

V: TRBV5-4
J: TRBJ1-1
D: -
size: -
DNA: TGTGCCAGCAGCTTGGGTCATAAAGGCACTGAAGCTTTCTTT
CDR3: CASSLGHKGTEAFF

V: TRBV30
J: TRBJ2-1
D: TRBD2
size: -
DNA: TGTGCCTGGAGTGCCTGGACTAGCGGGGGGGCCGGTGAGCAGTTCTTC
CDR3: CAWSAWTSGGAGEQFF

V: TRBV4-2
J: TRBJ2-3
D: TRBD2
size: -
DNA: TGTGCCAGCAGCCAAGATCTAGCGGGGGGCACAGATACGCAGTATTTT
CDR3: CASSQDLAGGTDTQYF

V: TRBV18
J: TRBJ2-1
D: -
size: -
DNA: TGTGCCAGCTCACTAGCGGACCTTAACTCCTACAATGAGCAGTTCTTC
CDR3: CASSLADLNSYNEQFF

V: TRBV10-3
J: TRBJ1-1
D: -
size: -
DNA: TGTGCCGGAAGTTCGAGTGGGAGGATGAACACTGAAGCTTTCTTT
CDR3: CAGSSSGRMNTEAFF

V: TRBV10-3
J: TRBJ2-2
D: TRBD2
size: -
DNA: TGTGCCATCAGTGAGCCGACTAGCGGGGATATTAACACCGGGGAGCTGTTTTTT
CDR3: CAISEPTSGDINTGELFF

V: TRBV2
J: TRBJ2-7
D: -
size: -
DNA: TGTGCCAGCAGTCCAAACTACGAGCAGTACTTC
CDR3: CASSPNYEQYF

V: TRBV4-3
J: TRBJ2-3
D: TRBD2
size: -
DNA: TGCGCCAGCAGCCAAGATTCCGGGACTAGTGGCACAGATACGCAGTATTTT
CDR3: CASSQDSGTSGTDTQYF

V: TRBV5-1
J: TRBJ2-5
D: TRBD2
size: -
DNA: TGCGCCAGCAATAGCGGGAGAGATAAAGAGACCCAGTACTTC
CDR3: CASNSGRDKETQYF

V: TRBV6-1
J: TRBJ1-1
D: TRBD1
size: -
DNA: TGTGCCAGCAGTGAAAGGGGACAGGGAGGGAACACTGAAGCTTTCTTT
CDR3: CASSERGQGGNTEAFF

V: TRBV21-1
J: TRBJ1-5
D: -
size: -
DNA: TGTGCCAGCAGCAAAGATGGACAGGGGGGGATAGGGAGCAATCAGCCCCAGCATTTT
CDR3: CASSKDGQGGIGSNQPQHF

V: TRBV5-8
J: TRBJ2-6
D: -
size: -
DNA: TGTGCCAGCAGAGCAAGATCGGTCTCTGGGGCCAACGTCCTGACTTTC
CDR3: CASRARSVSGANVLTF

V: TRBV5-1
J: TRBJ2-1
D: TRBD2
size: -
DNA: TGCGCCAGCAGCTCTAGACCTCCCGGGACTAGCGCAGGGGAGCAGTTCTTC
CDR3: CASSSRPPGTSAGEQFF

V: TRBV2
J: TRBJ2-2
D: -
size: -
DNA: TGTGCCAGCAGAAGGGACCCCCCGAACACCGGGGAGCTGTTTTTT
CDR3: CASRRDPPNTGELFF

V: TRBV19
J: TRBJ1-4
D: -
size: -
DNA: TGTGCCAGTACCCAGACCCCCGGGGTCCCAACTAATGAAAAACTGTTTTTT
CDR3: CASTQTPGVPTNEKLFF

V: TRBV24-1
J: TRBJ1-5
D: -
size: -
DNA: TGTGCCACCGGGGGTAGGGACGCCCAAGTCCATCAGCCCCAGCATTTT
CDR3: CATGGRDAQVHQPQHF

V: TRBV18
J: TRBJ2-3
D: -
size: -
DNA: TGTGCCAGCTCACCTAGCGTTATGGGGGGAGATACGCAGTATTTT
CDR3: CASSPSVMGGDTQYF

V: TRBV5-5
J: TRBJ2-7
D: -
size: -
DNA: TGTGCCAGCAGCCTCCCGGGGTTCGAGCAGTACTTC
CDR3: CASSLPGFEQYF

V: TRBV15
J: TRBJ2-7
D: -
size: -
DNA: TGTGCCACCAGCAGAGATGGGACTGGAGGGTCCTACGAGCAGTACTTC
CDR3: CATSRDGTGGSYEQYF

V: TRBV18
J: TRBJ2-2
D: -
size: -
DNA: TGTGCCAGCTCACCACCGGGCGGGACGAACACCGGGGAGCTGTTTTTT
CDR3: CASSPPGGTNTGELFF

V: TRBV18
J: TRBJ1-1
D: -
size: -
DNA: TGTGCCAGCTCCGAGGGCAGGGACGTGGGGGGGACTGAAGCTTTCTTT
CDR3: CASSEGRDVGGTEAFF

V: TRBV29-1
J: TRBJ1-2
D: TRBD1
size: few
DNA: TGCAGCGTTGACCCTTCAGGGGGTCGAGGCTACACCTTC
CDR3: CSVDPSGGRGYTF

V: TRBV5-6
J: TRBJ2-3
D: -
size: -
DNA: TGTGCCAGCAGCGGCGGGTCGGGATCCCTAGATACGCAGTATTTT
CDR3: CASSGGSGSLDTQYF

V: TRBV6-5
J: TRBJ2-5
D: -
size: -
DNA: TGTGCCAGCAGTTACTCGGCGGGGACGGAGACCCAGTACTTC
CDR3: CASSYSAGTETQYF

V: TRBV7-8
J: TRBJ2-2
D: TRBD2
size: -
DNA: TGTGCCAGCAGCTTAGAGGGACTAGCGGGAGGGTTCCAGGCCGGGGAGCTGTTTTTT
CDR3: CASSLEGLAGGFQAGELFF

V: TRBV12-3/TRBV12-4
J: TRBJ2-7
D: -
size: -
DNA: TGTGCCAGCAGTCCTGCTTTAAGGGGCGAGCAGTACTTC
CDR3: CASSPALRGEQYF

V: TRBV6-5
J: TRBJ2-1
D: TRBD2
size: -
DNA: TGTGCCAGCAGTTACTCGGCTAGCGGGGTTTACAATGAGCAGTTCTTC
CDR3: CASSYSASGVYNEQFF

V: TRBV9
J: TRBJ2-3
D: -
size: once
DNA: TGTGCCAGCAGCCGAACAGGCACCACAGATACGCAGTATTTT
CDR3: CASSRTGTTDTQYF

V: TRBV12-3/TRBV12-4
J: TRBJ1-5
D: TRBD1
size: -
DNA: TGTGCCAGCAGTTTGGACAGGGAGAAGCCCCAGCATTTT
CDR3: CASSLDREKPQHF

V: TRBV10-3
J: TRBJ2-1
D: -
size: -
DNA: TGTGCCATCGGGACCAGGGTGCTTGGCTACAATGAGCAGTTCTTC
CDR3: CAIGTRVLGYNEQFF

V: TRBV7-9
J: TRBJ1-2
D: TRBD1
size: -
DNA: TGTGCCAGCAGCTTAGTCCTGACAGGGGGAGGCGGGGGCTACACCTTC
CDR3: CASSLVLTGGGGGYTF

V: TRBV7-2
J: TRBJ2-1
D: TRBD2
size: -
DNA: TGTGCCAGCAGCTTGCATAGCGGGGGGGGGAATGAGCAGTTCTTC
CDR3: CASSLHSGGGNEQFF

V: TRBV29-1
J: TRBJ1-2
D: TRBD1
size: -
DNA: TGCAGCGTCGATTCAGGGGGCAACTATGGCTACACCTTC
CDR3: CSVDSGGNYGYTF

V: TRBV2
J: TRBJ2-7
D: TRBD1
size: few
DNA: TGTGCCATCGGACAGGGAATCGAAGAGCAGTACTTC
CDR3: CAIGQGIEEQYF

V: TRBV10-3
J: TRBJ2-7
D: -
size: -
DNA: TGTGCCATCAGTGAGGGGTCCTACGAGCAGTACTTC
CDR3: CAISEGSYEQYF

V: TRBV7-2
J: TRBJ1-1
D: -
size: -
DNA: TGTGCCAGCAGCTTATCTACAGCGAACACTGAAGCTTTCTTT
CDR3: CASSLSTANTEAFF

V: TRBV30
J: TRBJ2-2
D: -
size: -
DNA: TGTGCCTGCCGGGGGCCCGCGAACACCGGGGAGCTGTTTTTT
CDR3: CACRGPANTGELFF

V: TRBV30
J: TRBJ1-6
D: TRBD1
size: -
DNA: TGTGCCTGGAGGAGGACAGGGGGTCACCATAATTCACCCCTCCACTTT
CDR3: CAWRRTGGHHNSPLHF